This TCR beta chain originates from a study of blood T cell repertoires in COVID-19 (dated by TCRdb to 2020 to 2022). Concerning the study at large: Collaborator samples came from the United States, Italy and Spain and covered acute and convalescent phases of COVID-19. The material from the prospective study consisted of cDNA or gDNA derived from T cells, B-cell-depleted T cells, or PBMCs. Subjects who had been exposed to COVID-19, were actively infected with it, or had recovered from it provided the deeply sampled blood TCRbeta repertoires that made up the dataset. The repertoires were released in a freely available public database meant as a resource for research on the immune response to SARS-CoV-2. Samples were obtained from the ongoing ImmuneRACE study (first 160 participants) and from 1,254 subjects provided by 6 global collaborators. Sample metadata almost always included a de-identified subject ID, COVID-19 status, age in years and sex. Where available, HLA class I and class II types were obtained from metadata supplied by the sample provider rather than from assay-based typing. Study-level results and caveats: How much clinical and demographic metadata was included differed by source and by participant, and the metadata was provided uncurated.

TCRbeta CDR3 regions were amplified from genomic DNA by means of the immunoSEQ Assay, a bias-controlled multiplex PCR. The study's own analysis went as follows. The number of nucleated cells in each sample was estimated from the amplification of reference gene primers within the assay. To quantify the absolute abundance of each unique TCRbeta CDR3 rearrangement, sequence reads were collapsed and filtered. Productive Simpson clonality was computed per sample as the square root of Simpson's diversity index over productive rearrangements. TCRdb provides this immuneACCESS table in a form limited to in-frame rearrangements. Some clones are lacking; in checked studies, under half of them reflect an unresolved V gene, and why the rest are absent is not known. V and J calls and clone size are as listed in that table; D and trimming were resolved from the DNA. The sample table holds over 200,000 clones, of which 84% were seen once. The ten largest make up 7.8% of the sample.

As concerns this clone: Its cognate antigen has yet to be identified. Within one base of it there is no much larger clone, and no base qualities were kept.

Spanning cysteine to phenylalanine, the CDR3 consists of 13 amino acids. Just CDR3 DNA is preserved here, 39 bases in frame from base 1. The V end loses 5 bases and the J end loses 7 bases, and a stretch of 9 bases separates them. Taken from the germline V gene, the CDR1 and CDR2 loops are SGHTA and FQGTGA. In Seattle, one collaborating source enrolled patients while the infection was active and tracked those patients longitudinally over the course of disease. Each collaborating institution followed its own protocols to collect whole blood in K2EDTA tubes. Collaborator samples were shipped for TCRbeta analysis as frozen whole blood, isolated PBMCs, or DNA extracted from either sample type.

Source material: peripheral blood. The sequence came from a woman aged 80 or older with COVID-19, enrolled during active disease. The rearrangement combines TRBV7-3 with TRBJ1-6; no D gene can be assigned with confidence. The bases read TGTGCCAGCAGCCTAAGGAGAAATTCACCCCTCCACTTT. Protein translation: CASSLRRNSPLHF.